This T cell receptor beta chain was sequenced during a study of cytomegalovirus exposure and HLA in healthy donors (dated by TCRdb to 2016 to 2017). Notes on the research overall: According to a later analysis, one platform produced both the 100 to 150 validation repertoires and the 720 or so repertoires of the first cohort. In addition to the first cohort of approximately 650 subjects, a separate validation cohort of around 110 different subjects was used. To predict cytomegalovirus infection status, the study brought together high-throughput TCR immunosequencing, statistical association of individual TCRs with disease status, and machine learning. The study was designed to test whether signatures of past pathogen exposure could be identified by cataloging public T cell receptors.

Library preparation employed the immunoSEQ multiplex PCR assay. Under the source paper's analysis protocol: A statistical classification framework was built for diagnosing cytomegalovirus status from the catalog of TCR beta chain sequences. In TCRdb, the immuneACCESS table is reduced to in-frame sequences with V and J assigned. These tables do not hold every clone; where another copy was compared, an unresolved V gene accounts for under half, and the others remain unexplained. The V and J calls and clone size come from that table; D and trimming were worked out from the DNA. For this sample the table gives about 79,000 clones, of which 93% were detected only once. The top ten clonotypes cover approximately 4% of the sample. Worth noting for this clone: Which antigen it targets is not known. A read error may account for a junction end that differs from germline.

Donors formed part of the validation cohort, which comprised some 120 subjects and was distinct from the first cohort of over 500 subjects. Findings and caveats that apply to the study as a whole: Cytomegalovirus status was reported to be diagnosed by the classifier with high specificity and sensitivity in both the original and validation cohorts. All 120 or so repertoires were used to score co-occurrence in the validation cohort in a later analysis, because that analysis had no HLA typing for the cohort. In a later analysis, TCRs clustered in the first cohort were found to also tend to co-occur in the roughly 130 validation repertoires, with 85% to 95% of cluster scores above 0. It was suggested by the authors that the approach could potentially be generalized to other disease states and immunological phenotypes. Across donors, most TCR sequences were observed very rarely, whereas some public TCRs were present in many individuals. Three of the identified cytomegalovirus-associated TCR beta chains were confirmed in vitro to be specific for cytomegalovirus antigens. The study gave a list of more than 150 TCR beta chains associated with cytomegalovirus.

For CDR1 and CDR2, the germline V gene lists SGHDN and FVKESK. The CDR3, from cysteine to phenylalanine, totals 15 residues. Of the read, only the CDR3 DNA is kept; its 45 bases are in frame from base 1. Recombination joined TRBV14 with TRBJ1-2, with no D gene named confidently. The TCR originated in a woman in her twenties or thirties in good health and CMV-seronegative. Sequencing was done on a sample of PBMCs. The nucleotides are TGTGCCAGCAGCCCCCCCCCAACGCGGCATCTCCACTTCTTCTTC. Its amino acids are CASSPPPTRHLHFFF. Full variable domain (CDR3 extended with the reference TRBV14 and TRBJ1-2 proteins): EAGVTQFPSHSVIEKGQTVTLRCDPISGHDNLYWYRRVMGKEIKFLLHFVKESKQDESGMPNNRFLAERTGGTYSTLKVQPAELEDSGVYFCASSPPPTRHLHFFFGSGTRLTVV.